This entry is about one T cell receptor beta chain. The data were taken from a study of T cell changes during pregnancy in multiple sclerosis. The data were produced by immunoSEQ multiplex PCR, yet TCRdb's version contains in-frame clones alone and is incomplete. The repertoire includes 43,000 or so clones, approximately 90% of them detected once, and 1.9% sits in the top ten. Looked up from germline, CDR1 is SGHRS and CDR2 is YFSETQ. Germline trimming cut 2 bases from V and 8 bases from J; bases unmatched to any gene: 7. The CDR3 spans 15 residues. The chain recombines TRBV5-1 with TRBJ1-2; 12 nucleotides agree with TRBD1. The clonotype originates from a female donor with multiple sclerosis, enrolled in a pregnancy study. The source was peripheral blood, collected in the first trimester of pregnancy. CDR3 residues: CASSFLGTGGEGYTF. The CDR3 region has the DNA TGCGCCAGCAGCTTCCTCGGGACAGGGGGCGAGGGCTACACCTTC.